This T cell receptor beta chain stems from a study of CD8+CD57+ T cells in acquired aplastic anemia. The patients chosen for sequencing had shown expansion of CD8+CD57+ cells (detected by flow cytometry). Trimming took off 8 bases at V and 13 bases at J, with 18 bases between the two ends. The CDR3 loop spans 13 amino acids. Germline assignment: CDR1 SNHLY and CDR2 FYNNEI. The template for TCR beta VDJ and CDR3 sequence profiling was genomic DNA. In TCRdb, the reads were re-called with MiXCR into one record per CDR3 protein. The sample holds over 250,000 distinct CDR3 sequences, around three fifths seen once.

The chain has TRBV2 and TRBJ1-6; tentatively, D is TRBD1 (6 bases). The material sequenced was sorted CD4+, CD8+, or CD8+CD57+ T cells (not recorded which) from PBMCs. The TCR was taken from a human donor with aplastic anemia. Here the CDR3 DNA reads TGTGCCAGCCGGACAGTTTTTAATCCGCCCCTCCACTTT. This encodes CASRTVFNPPLHF.